These 21 T cell receptor beta chains were all obtained from the same sample, sequenced in a study of cytomegalovirus exposure and HLA in healthy donors. PCR amplification relied on 60 Vbeta primers (plus 13 Jbeta primers). Some clones are missing from TCRdb's copy, which holds only in-frame ones; the method was immunoSEQ multiplex PCR. This sample has under 130,000 clones, with 79% found just once. Sequences were obtained from PBMCs. The receptors originated from a middle-aged woman in good health and CMV-seronegative.

The chain links TRBV2 to TRBJ2-2; 9 nucleotides line up with TRBD2. Germline V gives CDR1 SNHLY, CDR2 FYNNEI. V dropped 6 bases and J dropped 4; count of bases not matched to a gene: 12. This CDR3 has 17 amino acids. The CDR3 bases are TGTGCCAGCAGCTCCCCAGCGGGGGGCCGAGGCACCGGGGAGCTGTTTTTT. This translates into CASSSPAGGRGTGELFF. Full variable domain (missing parts from reference TRBV2 and TRBJ2-2): EPEVTQTPSHQVTQMGQEVILRCVPISNHLYFYWYRQILGQKVEFLVSFYNNEISEKSEIFDDQFSVERPDGSNFTLKIRSTKLEDSAMYFCASSSPAGGRGTGELFFGEGSRLTVL.

V usage is TRBV18 and J usage is TRBJ1-1; 8 bases agree with TRBD1. The length of the CDR3 is 15 residues. With V trimmed by 4 bases and J by 3 bases, 7 bases remained unmatched. The germline V gene has CDR1 KGHSH and CDR2 LQKENI. In DNA form, the CDR3 reads TGTGCCAGCTCACTGGACAGGGCTAGGTACACTGAAGCTTTCTTT. Residues: CASSLDRARYTEAFF. Drawing the rest from reference TRBV18 and TRBJ1-1, the complete variable domain is NAGVMQNPRHLVRRRGQEARLRCSPMKGHSHVYWYRQLPEEGLKFMVYLQKENIIDESGMPKERFSAEFPKEGPSILRIQQVVRGDSAAYFCASSLDRARYTEAFFGQGTRLTVV.

This clone was found a few times. V and J are TRBV7-2 and TRBJ2-7, with 8 positions matching TRBD2. Germline CDR1 is SGHTA and CDR2 is FQGNSA. The trim removed 4 bases at V and 3 bases at J, leaving 11 bases unmatched. The CDR3 length is 16 residues. The CDR3 is CASSSPAGGQLYEQYF. The CDR3, as DNA: TGTGCCAGCAGCTCCCCTGCGGGAGGACAACTCTACGAGCAGTACTTC.

V is TRBV28 and J is TRBJ1-5; D unresolved. With 6 bases removed from V and 7 bases from J, the gap between germline ends came to 19 bases. This CDR3 is built from 15 residues. Germline CDR1 MDHEN, CDR2 SYDVKM. The CDR3: CASSPAVAGTQPQHF. As DNA, the CDR3 is TGTGCCAGCAGCCCCGCCGTCGCGGGTACCCAGCCCCAGCATTTT.

V is TRBV6-5 and J is TRBJ2-5; a possible D gene is TRBD1 (6 bases). The V and J ends lost 6 bases and 3 bases respectively, with 14 bases between them. The CDR3 is made up of 14 amino acids. Germline assignment: CDR1 MNHEY and CDR2 SVGAGI. The CDR3 loop is CASRSLTGKETQYF. CDR3 nucleotides: TGTGCCAGCAGGTCTCTGACAGGAAAAGAGACCCAGTACTTC.

This clone was seen more than once but under ten times. Here the CDR3 reads CASSAGTGGFDEQFF. The CDR3 nucleotides are TGTGCCAGCAGCGCCGGGACAGGGGGCTTCGATGAGCAGTTCTTC. The gene calls are TRBV5-6 and TRBJ2-1, with TRBD1 matching 12 bases. Trimming took 4 bases from V and 8 from J; bases not matched to a gene: 7. The CDR3 is made up of 15 amino acids. Germline values: CDR1 SGHDT, CDR2 YYEEEE.

V usage is TRBV5-6 and J usage is TRBJ1-2; a possible D gene is TRBD1 (5 bases). Germline V gives CDR1 SGHDT, CDR2 YYEEEE. The CDR3 sequence is 14 residues long. V was clipped by 4 bases and J by 5 bases, with 15 bases between them. CDR3: CASSRLTVRYGYTF. The CDR3 DNA reads as TGTGCCAGCAGCCGTTTGACAGTTAGGTATGGCTACACCTTC.

This clone has a handful of counts. The V and J genes are TRBV7-2 and TRBJ2-3, with 7 positions matching TRBD2. CDR1 and CDR2 from the germline V gene are SGHTA and FQGNSA. V shed 1 base and J 0 bases; nucleotides not matched to a gene: 7. The CDR3 contains 17 residues. For the CDR3, the DNA is TGTGCCAGCAGCTTAGGGCCCCTAGCGGACAGCACAGATACGCAGTATTTT. Translated, it gives CASSLGPLADSTDTQYF.

This chain uses TRBV7-8 with TRBJ1-4; 7 bases line up with TRBD1. With V trimmed by 4 bases and J by 5 bases, 7 bases remained unmatched. The CDR3 is 15 amino acids. Germline-derived CDR1 and CDR2 are SGHVS and FQNEAQ. CDR3 amino acids: CASSSDRTINEKLFF. The CDR3 DNA reads as TGTGCCAGCAGCTCGGACAGGACAATCAATGAAAAACTGTTTTTT.

The chain is built from TRBV29-1 and TRBJ1-4, with 7 bases lining up with TRBD1. V gave up 3 bases and J gave up 6 bases; unmatched junction bases: 1. The CDR3 length is 12 residues. Per the germline V gene, CDR1 is SQVTM and CDR2 is ANQGSEA. CDR3 in amino acids: CSVDRGDEKLFF. The CDR3 DNA is TGCAGCGTTGACAGGGGGGATGAAAAACTGTTTTTT.

The CDR3 sequence: CASSLRDDNEQFF. The CDR3 DNA is TGTGCCAGCAGTTTGCGGGATGACAATGAGCAGTTCTTC. The chain carries TRBV28 and TRBJ2-1; the D gene is possibly TRBD2 (6 bases). Germline V gives CDR1 MDHEN, CDR2 SYDVKM. This CDR3 is 13 amino acids long. Trimming left V 3 bases short and J 5 bases short, with 8 bases between.

The table lists this clone with a few counts. V and J are TRBV6-1 and TRBJ1-2, with 9 bases matching TRBD1. V shed 3 bases and J 2 bases; nucleotides not matched to a gene: 4. The CDR3 is 15 amino acids. In germline, CDR1 is MNHNS, CDR2 SASEGT. The CDR3 sequence: CASSDVGQGNYGYTF. The CDR3 nucleotides are TGTGCCAGCAGTGACGTAGGACAGGGGAACTATGGCTACACCTTC.

This sequence joins TRBV6-6 and TRBJ1-2, with D unclear. The V and J ends lost 2 bases and 4 bases respectively, with 8 bases between them. Germline assignment: CDR1 MNHNY and CDR2 SVGAGI (reference sequence). The CDR3 covers 13 residues. Here the CDR3 reads CASSYGGAYGYTF. CDR3 nucleotides: TGTGCCAGCAGTTACGGAGGTGCCTATGGCTACACCTTC.

A note on this clone: Other DNA sequences of this sample code for an identical CDR3. V and J are TRBV28 and TRBJ2-7; TRBD2 might be the D (7 bases). The germline CDR1 and CDR2 sequences are MDHEN and SYDVKM. V was cut by 3 bases and J by 4 bases, with 19 bases left in between. The CDR3 extends over 16 amino acids. The CDR3 is CASSLGGGGGTYEQYF. The CDR3 nucleotides are TGTGCCAGCAGTTTGGGTGGGGGAGGGGGGACTTACGAGCAGTACTTC. The entire variable domain, with the rest obtained from reference TRBV28 and TRBJ2-7, is as follows: DVKVTQSSRYLVKRTGEKVFLECVQDMDHENMFWYRQDPGLGLRLIYFSYDVKMKEKGDIPEGYSVSREKKERFSLILESASTNQTSMYLCASSLGGGGGTYEQYFGPGTRLTVT.

The gene calls are TRBV4-1 and TRBJ2-3; D possibly corresponds to TRBD1 (6 bases). Looked up from germline, CDR1 is MGHRA and CDR2 is YSYEKL. V was trimmed by 6 bases and J by 2 bases, leaving 15 bases between them. The CDR3 is 15 residues long. This chain's CDR3 is CASRPTGHPTDTQYF. CDR3 DNA: TGCGCCAGCAGACCTACAGGGCACCCCACAGATACGCAGTATTTT.

The V gene is TRBV19, the J gene TRBJ1-4; TRBD1 is a possible D gene (6 bases). The V gene lost 4 bases and the J gene lost 7 bases, with 22 bases spanning the gap. The CDR3 has 17 residues. CDR1 is LNHDA and CDR2 is SQIVND in the germline V gene (reference sequence). CDR3 bases: TGTGCCAGTAGTACCCCGGGGAGGGGGATCAAGGCTGAAAAACTGTTTTTT. Residues: CASSTPGRGIKAEKLFF.

This clone showed up just once. The chain is built from TRBV29-1 and TRBJ2-1; 10 nucleotides match TRBD2. The germline V gene has CDR1 SQVTM and CDR2 ANQGSEA. The J segment lost 9 bases and the V segment lost 6 bases, leaving 8 bases of the junction unmatched. The CDR3 is made up of 13 amino acids. CDR3 sequence: CSVGKSGRAEQFF. For the CDR3, the DNA is TGCAGCGTGGGTAAAAGCGGGAGGGCTGAGCAGTTCTTC.

The chain joins TRBV5-4 to TRBJ2-1; 12 nucleotides match TRBD2. The germline gives CDR1 SGHNT, CDR2 YYREEE (reference sequence). The CDR3 runs 16 residues. V lost 6 bases, J lost 4 bases, and 8 bases stayed unmatched. The CDR3 DNA is TGTGCCAGCACCCCTAGCGGGAGGGTTGTATACAATGAGCAGTTCTTC. As protein: CASTPSGRVVYNEQFF.

The genes are TRBV6-1 and TRBJ1-2; no clear D gene. Trimming pared 2 bases from V and 1 base from J, leaving 11 bases between. CDR3 length equals 15 residues. Germline CDR1 and CDR2: MNHNS and SASEGT. The CDR3 protein is CASSELMPVNYGYTF. Here the CDR3 DNA reads TGTGCCAGCAGTGAATTGATGCCAGTTAACTATGGCTACACCTTC.

This clone came up once. The V gene is TRBV4-3, the J gene TRBJ1-1; no reliable D call. With 3 bases removed from V and 6 bases from J, the gap between germline ends came to 11 bases. CDR3 length equals 13 residues. Germline lookup yields CDR1 LGHNA and CDR2 YSLEER. CDR3 residues: CASSHAGNAEAFF. The CDR3 DNA follows: TGCGCCAGCAGCCACGCGGGAAACGCTGAAGCTTTCTTT.

This clone occurred once. The chain carries TRBV9 and TRBJ2-2; TRBD1 agrees at 7 bases. V shed 1 base and J 5 bases; nucleotides not matched to a gene: 2. Germline values: CDR1 SGDLS, CDR2 YYNGEE. This CDR3 contains 14 residues. The CDR3 sequence: CASSVKDRTGELFF. CDR3 nucleotides: TGTGCCAGCAGCGTAAAGGACAGGACCGGGGAGCTGTTTTTT.